Ten or more counts support the clone carrying this T cell receptor beta chain. Its antigen is still unknown. Germline V gives CDR1 LNHDA, CDR2 SQIVND (reference sequence). Germline trimming cut 9 bases from V and 4 bases from J; bases unmatched to any gene: 10. The CDR3 has 14 amino acids. This specimen belongs to a study of T cells in Graves' hyperthyroidism and ophthalmopathy. The study, taken as a whole, reports: Separating ophthalmopathy from stable hyperthyroidism was achieved by a 13 V-J model.

From RNA transcripts, TCR beta CDR3 regions were amplified. First-round RT-PCR with HTBI primers amplified the TCR CDR3 region. TCRdb redid the calling of the multiplex PCR reads with MiXCR, one entry per CDR3 protein. The table has 550,000 to 800,000 distinct CDR3 sequences, approximately 15% seen once. With a duration under 2 months, the hyperthyroidism was newly diagnosed in patients aged 18 to 65. Cells are PBMCs isolated from around 9.4 ml of fresh blood. V usage is TRBV19 and J usage is TRBJ2-5; 8 bases line up with TRBD2. The TCR comes from a man aged 45-60 years with Graves' hyperthyroidism. The sample was blood. This CDR3 reads CASSTSGRGETQYF. In DNA, the CDR3 is TGTGCCAGCAGCACGAGCGGGAGAGGAGAGACCCAGTACTTC.